The sample holds a few counts of the clone carrying this T cell receptor (beta chain). Antigen specificity is unknown. Researchers used the Oncomine TCR Beta short-read assay to sequence DNA from cultured CD4+ T cells. Genomic DNA was isolated from CD4+ T cells that had been cultured. TCRdb re-called the PCR reads with MiXCR, one entry per CDR3 protein. The repertoire holds 15,000 to 20,000 distinct CDR3 sequences, with 25% to 30% as singletons. The CDR3 loop spans 13 amino acids. With 2 bases removed from V and 0 bases from J, the gap between germline ends came to 5 bases. In germline, CDR1 is SGHVS, CDR2 FNYEAQ. The sample comes from a study of vaccination and CD4 T cells after COVID-19. Specified treatment: 10-day PBMC culture with coronavirus spike peptide pools or control peptides (ViraFEST assay). Half the growth medium was swapped for new IL-2 medium on days 3 and 7.

The sample comprised cultured CD4+ T cells from blood. The origin of this receptor is a human donor with COVID-19. This sequence joins TRBV7-6 and TRBJ2-7; D not certain. CDR3 DNA: TGTGCCAGCAGCTTAACAGCCTCCTACGAGCAGTACTTC. This translates into CASSLTASYEQYF.